Included here is one T cell receptor (beta chain) sequence, with context. This sample is part of a study of blood T cell repertoires in COVID-19. The CDR3 sequence is 14 residues long. V shed 0 bases and J shed 7 bases, with 10 bases lying between them. Germline values: CDR1 SGHRS, CDR2 YFSETQ. Profiled with immunoSEQ multiplex PCR; TCRdb holds only in-frame clones, not every one. The sample carries 250,000 to 300,000 clones, roughly 88% recorded once. The TCR sequence derives from a woman between 40 and 50 years old with acute COVID-19. The chain couples TRBV5-1 to TRBJ1-4; unclear D gene. Sequencing input: PBMCs or T cells enriched from blood (not recorded which). The chain's CDR3 is CASSLGHSPEKLFF. The CDR3 bases are TGCGCCAGCAGCTTGGGCCATAGTCCTGAAAAACTGTTTTTT.